This T cell receptor beta chain is from a study of T cell responses to AZD1222 COVID-19 vaccine. In regard to this clone: Antigen: not known.

Study outcomes and limitations: Vaccine-associated CD4 TCRs spanned spike, dominant at 160-218 and 743-854.

Generated by immunoSEQ multiplex PCR, the TCRdb table keeps only in-frame clones and is missing some. The sample yields more than 95,000 clones, just over 85% seen once. In germline, CDR1 is SGHNT, CDR2 YENEEA. The ends were cut back, 5 bases at V and 3 bases at J, with 10 bases in the middle. The CDR3 runs 13 residues. The chain carries TRBV11-3 and TRBJ1-2, with unresolved D. This TCR derives from an adult who received the AZD1222 COVID-19 vaccine. This material consisted of peripheral blood, taken 28 days after the second AZD1222 dose. CDR3 coding DNA: TGTGCCAGCAGCCCCCCACGGCACTATGGCTACACCTTC. Translation gives CASSPPRHYGYTF.